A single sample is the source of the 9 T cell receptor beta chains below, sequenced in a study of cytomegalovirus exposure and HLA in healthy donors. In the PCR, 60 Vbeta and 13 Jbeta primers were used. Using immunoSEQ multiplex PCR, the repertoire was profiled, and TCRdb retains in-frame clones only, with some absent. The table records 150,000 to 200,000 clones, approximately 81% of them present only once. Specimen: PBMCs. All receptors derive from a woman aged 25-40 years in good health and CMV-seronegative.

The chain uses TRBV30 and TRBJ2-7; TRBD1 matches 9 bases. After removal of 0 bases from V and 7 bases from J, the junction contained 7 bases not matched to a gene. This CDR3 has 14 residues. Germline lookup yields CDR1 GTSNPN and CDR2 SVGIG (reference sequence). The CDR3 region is CAWSVPDRGWEQYF. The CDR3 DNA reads TGTGCCTGGAGTGTACCGGACAGGGGTTGGGAGCAGTACTTC. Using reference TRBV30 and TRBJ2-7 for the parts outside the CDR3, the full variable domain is SQTIHQWPATLVQPVGSPLSLECTVEGTSNPNLYWYRQAAGRGLQLLFYSVGIGQISSEVPQNLSASRPQDRQFILSSKKLLLSDSGFYLCAWSVPDRGWEQYFGPGTRLTVT.

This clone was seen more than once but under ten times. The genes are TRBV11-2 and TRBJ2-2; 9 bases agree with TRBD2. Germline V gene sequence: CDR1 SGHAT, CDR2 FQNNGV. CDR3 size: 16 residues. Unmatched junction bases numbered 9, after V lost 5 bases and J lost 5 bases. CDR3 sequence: CASSQSGTSLTGELFF. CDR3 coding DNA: TGTGCCAGCAGCCAATCCGGGACTAGCTTAACCGGGGAGCTGTTTTTT.

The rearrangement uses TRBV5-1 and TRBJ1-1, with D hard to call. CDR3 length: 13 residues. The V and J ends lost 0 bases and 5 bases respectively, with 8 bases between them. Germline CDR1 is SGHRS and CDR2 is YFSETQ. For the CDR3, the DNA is TGCGCCAGCAGCTTGGAGGGCGGGACTGAAGCTTTCTTT. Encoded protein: CASSLEGGTEAFF.

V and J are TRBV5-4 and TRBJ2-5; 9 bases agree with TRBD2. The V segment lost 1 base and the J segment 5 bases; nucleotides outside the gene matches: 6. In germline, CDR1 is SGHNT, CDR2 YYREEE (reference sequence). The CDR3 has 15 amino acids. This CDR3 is CASSLRSGSRETQYF. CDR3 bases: TGTGCCAGCAGCTTGCGTAGCGGGAGTAGGGAGACCCAGTACTTC.

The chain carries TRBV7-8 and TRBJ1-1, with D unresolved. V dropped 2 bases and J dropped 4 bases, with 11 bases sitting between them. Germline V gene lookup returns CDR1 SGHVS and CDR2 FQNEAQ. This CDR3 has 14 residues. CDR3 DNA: TGTGCCAGCAGCTTATATACAGACGGCACTGAAGCTTTCTTT. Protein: CASSLYTDGTEAFF.

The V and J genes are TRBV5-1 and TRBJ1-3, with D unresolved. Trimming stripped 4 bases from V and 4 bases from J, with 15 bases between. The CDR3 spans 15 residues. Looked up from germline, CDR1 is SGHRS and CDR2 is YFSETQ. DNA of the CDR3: TGCGCCAGCAGCCTGGATAACCCTAGAGGAAACACCATATATTTT. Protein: CASSLDNPRGNTIYF.

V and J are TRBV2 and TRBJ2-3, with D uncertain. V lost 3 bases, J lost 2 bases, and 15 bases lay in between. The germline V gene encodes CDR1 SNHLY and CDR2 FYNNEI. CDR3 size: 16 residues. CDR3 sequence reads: CASSEIGWAVTDTQYF. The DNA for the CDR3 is TGTGCCAGCAGTGAGATTGGATGGGCAGTCACAGATACGCAGTATTTT.

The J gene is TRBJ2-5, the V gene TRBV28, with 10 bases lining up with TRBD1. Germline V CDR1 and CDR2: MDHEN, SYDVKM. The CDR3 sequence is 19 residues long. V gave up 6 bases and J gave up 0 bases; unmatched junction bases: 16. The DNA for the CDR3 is TGTGCCAGCAGATCCACCGGGACAGGGGCCACCGGGTACCAAGAGACCCAGTACTTC. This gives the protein CASRSTGTGATGYQETQYF.

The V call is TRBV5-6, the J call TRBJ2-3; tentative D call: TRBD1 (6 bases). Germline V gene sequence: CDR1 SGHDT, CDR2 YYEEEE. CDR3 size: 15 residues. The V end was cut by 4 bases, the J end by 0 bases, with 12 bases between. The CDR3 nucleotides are TGTGCCAGCAGCAGGGGGACAACTAGCACAGATACGCAGTATTTT. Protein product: CASSRGTTSTDTQYF.